A selection of T cell receptor beta chains follows, all from one sample in a study of memory CD4+ T cells and cytomegalovirus serostatus. The method was immunoSEQ multiplex PCR; TCRdb's version includes in-frame clones alone and lacks a portion of them. The table shows about 82,000 clones, with 80% occurring only once. The sample was memory CD4+ T cells from blood. These receptors originate from an adult in good health and CMV-seronegative. The CDR3 runs from the conserved cysteine through the conserved F or W. Each record gives: clone size, J gene, V gene, D gene, CDR3 protein, CDR3 DNA. The D gene is left open where the match is weak. The size field is filled for only some rows; it gives once, few, many or a size class.

abundance: NA
j_gene: TRBJ1-4
v_gene: TRBV7-8
d_gene: NA
CDR3aa: CASSLRIATNEKLFF
CDR3nt: TGTGCCAGCAGCTTAAGGATAGCAACTAATGAAAAACTGTTTTTT

abundance: NA
j_gene: TRBJ1-3
v_gene: TRBV9
d_gene: NA
CDR3aa: CASSEQSSGNTIYF
CDR3nt: TGTGCCAGCAGCGAACAGAGCTCTGGAAACACCATATATTTT

abundance: NA
j_gene: TRBJ1-1
v_gene: TRBV11-3
d_gene: NA
CDR3aa: CASSPSSVGEAFF
CDR3nt: TGTGCCAGCAGCCCTTCGTCGGTAGGTGAAGCTTTCTTT

abundance: NA
j_gene: TRBJ2-3
v_gene: TRBV7-9
d_gene: NA
CDR3aa: CASSSPSVDTQYF
CDR3nt: TGTGCCAGCAGCTCCCCCTCGGTCGATACGCAGTATTTT

abundance: NA
j_gene: TRBJ1-3
v_gene: TRBV11-2
d_gene: NA
CDR3aa: CASSPGLAGNTIYF
CDR3nt: TGTGCCAGCAGCCCCGGACTTGCTGGAAACACCATATATTTT

abundance: NA
j_gene: TRBJ1-1
v_gene: TRBV6-1
d_gene: TRBD1
CDR3aa: CASRLGQGGNTEAFF
CDR3nt: TGTGCCAGCCGACTGGGACAGGGGGGGAACACTGAAGCTTTCTTT

abundance: NA
j_gene: TRBJ1-1
v_gene: TRBV9
d_gene: NA
CDR3aa: CASSVDVDTEAFF
CDR3nt: TGTGCCAGCAGCGTAGACGTGGACACTGAAGCTTTCTTT

abundance: NA
j_gene: TRBJ2-3
v_gene: TRBV30
d_gene: NA
CDR3aa: CAWSVTGLDTDTQYF
CDR3nt: TGTGCCTGGAGTGTAACAGGCCTTGACACAGATACGCAGTATTTT

abundance: NA
j_gene: TRBJ2-1
v_gene: TRBV6-1
d_gene: TRBD1
CDR3aa: CASSALRGPNEQFF
CDR3nt: TGTGCCAGCAGTGCACTCAGGGGGCCAAATGAGCAGTTCTTC

abundance: NA
j_gene: TRBJ2-7
v_gene: TRBV6-6
d_gene: TRBD2
CDR3aa: CASRDSGDSYEQYF
CDR3nt: TGTGCATCTCGAGATAGCGGGGACTCCTACGAGCAGTACTTC

abundance: NA
j_gene: TRBJ2-7
v_gene: TRBV7-2
d_gene: NA
CDR3aa: CASSLGNSYEQYF
CDR3nt: TGTGCCAGCAGCTTAGGGAATAGCTACGAGCAGTACTTC

abundance: once
j_gene: TRBJ2-7
v_gene: TRBV4-1
d_gene: NA
CDR3aa: CASSQGRLIDEQYF
CDR3nt: TGCGCCAGCAGCCAAGGCAGACTAATCGACGAGCAGTACTTC

abundance: NA
j_gene: TRBJ2-5
v_gene: TRBV9
d_gene: NA
CDR3aa: CASSVDQETQYF
CDR3nt: TGTGCCAGCAGCGTAGATCAGGAGACCCAGTACTTC

abundance: NA
j_gene: TRBJ2-5
v_gene: TRBV5-1
d_gene: TRBD2
CDR3aa: CASSSGLAGGQETQYF
CDR3nt: TGCGCCAGCAGCTCCGGACTAGCGGGGGGGCAAGAGACCCAGTACTTC

abundance: NA
j_gene: TRBJ2-7
v_gene: TRBV6-5
d_gene: NA
CDR3aa: CASSKFRDEQYF
CDR3nt: TGTGCCAGCAGTAAATTCCGGGACGAGCAGTACTTC

abundance: NA
j_gene: TRBJ2-7
v_gene: TRBV9
d_gene: TRBD1
CDR3aa: CASSPLTGSSYEQYF
CDR3nt: TGTGCCAGCAGCCCTTTGACAGGGTCCTCCTACGAGCAGTACTTC

abundance: few
j_gene: TRBJ1-2
v_gene: TRBV30
d_gene: NA
CDR3aa: CAWSRDRPYGYTF
CDR3nt: TGTGCCTGGAGTCGAGACAGGCCCTATGGCTACACCTTC

abundance: NA
j_gene: TRBJ1-1
v_gene: TRBV5-1
d_gene: NA
CDR3aa: CASSLGTLRENTEAFF
CDR3nt: TGCGCCAGCAGCTTGGGGACCCTTAGAGAGAACACTGAAGCTTTCTTT

abundance: once
j_gene: TRBJ2-3
v_gene: TRBV28
d_gene: NA
CDR3aa: CASSLGREGDTQYF
CDR3nt: TGTGCCAGCAGTTTAGGCAGGGAAGGGGATACGCAGTATTTT

abundance: NA
j_gene: TRBJ2-7
v_gene: TRBV7-2
d_gene: NA
CDR3aa: CASSLVPETYEQYF
CDR3nt: TGTGCCAGCAGCTTAGTACCCGAAACCTACGAGCAGTACTTC

abundance: NA
j_gene: TRBJ1-2
v_gene: TRBV7-2
d_gene: NA
CDR3aa: CASSTYRAGEGGYTF
CDR3nt: TGTGCCAGCAGCACATACAGGGCGGGGGAGGGTGGCTACACCTTC

abundance: NA
j_gene: TRBJ1-2
v_gene: TRBV28
d_gene: NA
CDR3aa: CASSLLPGHYGYTF
CDR3nt: TGTGCCAGCAGTTTACTCCCGGGCCACTATGGCTACACCTTC

abundance: NA
j_gene: TRBJ2-3
v_gene: TRBV7-2
d_gene: TRBD2
CDR3aa: CASSLVASSGDTDTQYF
CDR3nt: TGTGCCAGCAGCTTAGTAGCGAGCAGCGGGGACACAGATACGCAGTATTTT

abundance: NA
j_gene: TRBJ2-3
v_gene: TRBV7-9
d_gene: NA
CDR3aa: CASSLGGARVTDTQYF
CDR3nt: TGTGCCAGCAGCTTAGGCGGGGCGCGCGTCACAGATACGCAGTATTTT

abundance: few
j_gene: TRBJ1-1
v_gene: TRBV7-9
d_gene: NA
CDR3aa: CASSLTQGIDTEAFF
CDR3nt: TGTGCCAGCAGCTTAACCCAGGGAATTGACACTGAAGCTTTCTTT

abundance: NA
j_gene: TRBJ2-1
v_gene: TRBV13
d_gene: NA
CDR3aa: CASSFGGDRPGGFF
CDR3nt: TGTGCCAGCAGCTTCGGGGGAGACAGACCCGGAGGGTTCTTC

abundance: NA
j_gene: TRBJ2-3
v_gene: TRBV6-5
d_gene: NA
CDR3aa: CASSRVWGDTDTQYF
CDR3nt: TGTGCCAGCAGCCGGGTTTGGGGAGACACAGATACGCAGTATTTT

abundance: NA
j_gene: TRBJ1-4
v_gene: TRBV5-4
d_gene: NA
CDR3aa: CASSLRQGNEKLFF
CDR3nt: TGTGCCAGCAGCTTGCGCCAGGGTAATGAAAAACTGTTTTTT

abundance: NA
j_gene: TRBJ2-6
v_gene: TRBV6-5
d_gene: NA
CDR3aa: CASRSGAGANVLTF
CDR3nt: TGTGCCAGCAGGTCTGGGGCTGGGGCCAACGTCCTGACTTTC

abundance: NA
j_gene: TRBJ2-1
v_gene: TRBV2
d_gene: TRBD1
CDR3aa: CASRQGWDSYNEQFF
CDR3nt: TGTGCCAGCAGGCAAGGGTGGGACAGCTACAATGAGCAGTTCTTC

abundance: NA
j_gene: TRBJ1-3
v_gene: TRBV5-4
d_gene: TRBD1
CDR3aa: CASRTTGGNGNTIYF
CDR3nt: TGTGCCAGCAGAACTACAGGGGGCAATGGAAACACCATATATTTT

abundance: NA
j_gene: TRBJ2-7
v_gene: TRBV7-2
d_gene: NA
CDR3aa: CASSFWGAGLYF
CDR3nt: TGTGCCAGCAGCTTTTGGGGGGCCGGCCTGTACTTC

abundance: many
j_gene: TRBJ1-6
v_gene: TRBV6-5
d_gene: NA
CDR3aa: CASSQGLSPLHF
CDR3nt: TGTGCCAGCAGCCAGGGACTTTCACCCCTCCACTTT

abundance: medium-sized
j_gene: TRBJ1-6
v_gene: TRBV4-2
d_gene: TRBD1
CDR3aa: CASSPSGTGGDSPLHF
CDR3nt: TGTGCCAGCAGCCCGTCTGGGACAGGGGGGGATTCACCCCTCCACTTT

abundance: NA
j_gene: TRBJ1-1
v_gene: TRBV7-9
d_gene: NA
CDR3aa: CASSLGSNTEAFF
CDR3nt: TGTGCCAGCAGCTTAGGGTCGAACACTGAAGCTTTCTTT

abundance: NA
j_gene: TRBJ2-5
v_gene: TRBV2
d_gene: NA
CDR3aa: CASSERHGQETQYF
CDR3nt: TGTGCCAGCAGTGAAAGGCACGGGCAAGAGACCCAGTACTTC

abundance: NA
j_gene: TRBJ2-3
v_gene: TRBV5-6
d_gene: TRBD1
CDR3aa: CASSLGVRQGVGTDTQYF
CDR3nt: TGTGCCAGCAGCTTGGGGGTCAGGCAGGGGGTGGGCACAGATACGCAGTATTTT

abundance: NA
j_gene: TRBJ1-1
v_gene: TRBV4-3
d_gene: TRBD1
CDR3aa: CASSPHRGGNTEAFF
CDR3nt: TGCGCCAGCAGCCCTCACAGGGGGGGGAACACTGAAGCTTTCTTT

abundance: NA
j_gene: TRBJ2-7
v_gene: TRBV6-1
d_gene: NA
CDR3aa: CASKEGLEQYF
CDR3nt: TGTGCCAGCAAGGAGGGCCTCGAGCAGTACTTC

abundance: NA
j_gene: TRBJ1-1
v_gene: TRBV7-2
d_gene: TRBD1
CDR3aa: CASSLAGTGNTEAFF
CDR3nt: TGTGCCAGCAGCTTAGCGGGGACAGGCAACACTGAAGCTTTCTTT

abundance: few
j_gene: TRBJ1-1
v_gene: TRBV4-1
d_gene: TRBD1
CDR3aa: CASSQDTPGTGEAFF
CDR3nt: TGCGCCAGCAGCCAAGATACCCCCGGGACAGGGGAAGCTTTCTTT

abundance: NA
j_gene: TRBJ2-7
v_gene: TRBV11-2
d_gene: NA
CDR3aa: CASRIEGPHEQYF
CDR3nt: TGTGCCAGCAGAATAGAGGGGCCCCACGAGCAGTACTTC

abundance: NA
j_gene: TRBJ1-5
v_gene: TRBV7-9
d_gene: NA
CDR3aa: CASSQDSNQPQHF
CDR3nt: TGTGCCAGCAGCCAGGACTCCAATCAGCCCCAGCATTTT

abundance: NA
j_gene: TRBJ2-7
v_gene: TRBV7-9
d_gene: NA
CDR3aa: CASSSPGQGRAYEQYF
CDR3nt: TGTGCCAGCAGCTCCCCGGGACAAGGGCGCGCCTACGAGCAGTACTTC

abundance: NA
j_gene: TRBJ1-2
v_gene: TRBV7-9
d_gene: NA
CDR3aa: CASSLGGLDGYTF
CDR3nt: TGTGCCAGCAGCTTAGGGGGTCTCGATGGCTACACCTTC

abundance: NA
j_gene: TRBJ1-1
v_gene: TRBV28
d_gene: NA
CDR3aa: CASSYPGGRMNTEAFF
CDR3nt: TGTGCCAGCAGTTACCCGGGAGGGCGAATGAACACTGAAGCTTTCTTT

abundance: NA
j_gene: TRBJ1-2
v_gene: TRBV6-5
d_gene: TRBD1
CDR3aa: CASSKTGEADGYTF
CDR3nt: TGTGCCAGCAGTAAAACAGGGGAGGCAGATGGCTACACCTTC

abundance: NA
j_gene: TRBJ1-1
v_gene: TRBV10-3
d_gene: NA
CDR3aa: CAISDKAGENTEAFF
CDR3nt: TGTGCCATCAGTGACAAAGCTGGGGAGAACACTGAAGCTTTCTTT

abundance: NA
j_gene: TRBJ2-7
v_gene: TRBV6-1
d_gene: TRBD1
CDR3aa: CASSEAPAGGIGEQYF
CDR3nt: TGTGCCAGCAGTGAAGCGCCGGCAGGGGGAATCGGCGAGCAGTACTTC

abundance: NA
j_gene: TRBJ1-2
v_gene: TRBV2
d_gene: NA
CDR3aa: CASNNRDGGYGYTF
CDR3nt: TGTGCCAGCAATAACCGGGACGGAGGGTATGGCTACACCTTC

abundance: NA
j_gene: TRBJ1-1
v_gene: TRBV5-4
d_gene: NA
CDR3aa: CASSLGISRTEAFF
CDR3nt: TGTGCCAGCAGCTTAGGAATTAGTCGGACTGAAGCTTTCTTT

abundance: NA
j_gene: TRBJ1-5
v_gene: TRBV2
d_gene: NA
CDR3aa: CASHAGRQGQTQHF
CDR3nt: TGTGCCAGCCATGCCGGGCGGCAGGGCCAGACCCAGCATTTT

abundance: medium-sized
j_gene: TRBJ1-3
v_gene: TRBV29-1
d_gene: NA
CDR3aa: CSVGSGNTIYF
CDR3nt: TGCAGCGTGGGATCAGGAAACACCATATATTTT

abundance: NA
j_gene: TRBJ2-6
v_gene: TRBV19
d_gene: NA
CDR3aa: CASRGISSGANVLTF
CDR3nt: TGTGCCAGCCGGGGGATAAGCTCTGGGGCCAACGTCCTGACTTTC

abundance: NA
j_gene: TRBJ2-7
v_gene: TRBV19
d_gene: NA
CDR3aa: CASTDSWEQYF
CDR3nt: TGTGCCAGTACAGACTCCTGGGAGCAGTACTTC

abundance: NA
j_gene: TRBJ2-6
v_gene: TRBV9
d_gene: NA
CDR3aa: CASSVQGTGANVLTF
CDR3nt: TGTGCCAGCAGCGTCCAGGGAACTGGGGCCAACGTCCTGACTTTC

abundance: NA
j_gene: TRBJ2-1
v_gene: TRBV9
d_gene: TRBD2
CDR3aa: CASSVAGTSGGQSYNEQFF
CDR3nt: TGTGCCAGCAGCGTTGCCGGGACTAGCGGGGGCCAGTCCTACAATGAGCAGTTCTTC